A single sample is the source of the 14 T cell receptor beta chains below, sequenced in a study of blood T cells in healthy people across ages. PCR was performed a second time for about 6 to 12 cycles using a sample-barcoded 5' primer and a J-beta primer mix. Using its own MiXCR run on the 5' RACE reads, TCRdb lists one record per CDR3 protein. This sample has some 1.8 million distinct CDR3 sequences, with roughly two fifths found just once. What was sequenced was blood. The receptors were gathered from a human donor in good health.

This clonotype was found a few times. The chain links TRBV6-2 or TRBV6-3 to TRBJ1-1; maybe TRBD1 (6 bases). Trimming took off 8 bases at V and 11 bases at J, with 15 bases between the two ends. The CDR3 runs 11 residues. Per germline, CDR1 MNHEY and CDR2 SVGEGT. The CDR3 bases are TGTGCCAGCTCACCCGGACAGCCCGCTTTCTTT. This translates into CASSPGQPAFF.

This sequence joins TRBV20-1 and TRBJ2-3, with D possibly being TRBD1 (6 bases). The CDR3 contains 14 residues. Trimming shortened V by 4 bases and J by 2 bases, and 13 bases separated the two germline ends. Germline CDR1 reads DFQATT; CDR2 reads SNEGSKA (reference sequence). As DNA, the CDR3 is TGCAGTGCTACAGGACAGTACTCCACAGATACGCAGTATTTT. This codes for CSATGQYSTDTQYF.

The chain couples TRBV7-3 to TRBJ2-4, with 8 bases lining up with TRBD1. Unmatched junction bases numbered 7, after V lost 6 bases and J lost 0 bases. CDR1 and CDR2 from the germline V gene are SGHTA and FQGTGA. The CDR3 spans 16 residues. The CDR3 DNA is TGTGCCAGCAGAAGTAGACAGGGGAAAGCCAAAAACATTCAGTACTTC. Translating it yields CASRSRQGKAKNIQYF.

The chain's CDR3 is CSAADRGGQPQHF. The CDR3 nucleotides are TGCAGTGCAGCAGACAGGGGAGGTCAGCCCCAGCATTTT. The rearrangement links TRBV20-1 to TRBJ1-5, with TRBD1 matching 8 bases. The CDR3 is 13 residues long. After removal of 6 bases from V and 6 bases from J, the junction contained 7 bases not matched to a gene. From germline, CDR1 is DFQATT and CDR2 SNEGSKA (reference sequence).

The chain combines TRBV28 with TRBJ1-1; D is possibly TRBD1 (5 bases). Trimming pared 6 bases from V and 7 bases from J, leaving 21 bases between. Germline CDR1 reads MDHEN; CDR2 reads SYDVKM. The CDR3 is 15 amino acids. The CDR3 reads CASSLLQDLSIEAFF. DNA for the CDR3: TGTGCCAGCAGCTTACTACAGGACCTTAGTATTGAAGCTTTCTTT.

This clonotype has more than one count but fewer than ten. The V call is TRBV28, the J call TRBJ1-5, with 8 bases matching TRBD1. Trimming cost V 5 bases and J 4 bases; bases outside gene matches: 7. CDR3 size: 15 residues. The germline gives CDR1 MDHEN, CDR2 SYDVKM. The CDR3 region has the DNA TGTGCCAGCAGTGTAGACAGGGGTCCGAATCAGCCCCAGCATTTT. This encodes CASSVDRGPNQPQHF.

J is TRBJ1-2 and V is TRBV12-3 or TRBV12-4; perhaps TRBD1 as D (5 bases). Trimming left V 3 bases short and J 4 bases short, with 24 bases between. The CDR3 is made up of 18 amino acids. The CDR3 coding sequence is TGTGCCAGCAGTTTGGGGCAGGGCAGACAGTCTTCTTTCTATGGCTACACCTTC. Protein sequence: CASSLGQGRQSSFYGYTF.

V gene TRBV27 combines with J gene TRBJ1-6, with a weak D call TRBD1 (5 bases). V was pared by 3 bases and J by 9 bases, with 12 bases between. Germline assignment: CDR1 MNHEY and CDR2 SMNVEV (reference sequence). The CDR3 loop spans 14 amino acids. The CDR3 loop reads CASSFNRGASPLHF. For the CDR3, the DNA is TGTGCCAGCAGTTTCAATAGGGGTGCTTCACCCCTCCACTTT.

This clonotype showed up just a few times. The chain joins TRBV7-3 to TRBJ2-1; 16 bases are shared with TRBD2. Germline CDR1 is SGHTA and CDR2 is FQGTGA. This CDR3 is built from 15 residues. Losses at the gene ends were 5 bases for V and 10 bases for J; bases not matched to a gene: 5. CDR3 sequence (DNA): TGTGCCAGCAGCCGGCTGGGACTAGCGGGGGGGGAGCAGTTCTTC. Translated, it gives CASSRLGLAGGEQFF.

This clonotype has just a few counts. The J gene is TRBJ2-1, the V gene TRBV29-1, with D perhaps TRBD1 (6 bases). V was clipped by 4 bases and J by 4 bases, with 11 bases between them. This CDR3 is 13 amino acids long. Germline assignment: CDR1 SQVTM and CDR2 ANQGSEA. The CDR3 DNA follows: TGCAGCGTTGTGGAGGACAGATACAATGAGCAGTTCTTC. Encoded protein: CSVVEDRYNEQFF.

This sequence joins TRBV7-9 and TRBJ2-7; D perhaps matches TRBD1 (6 bases). V lost 5 bases to trimming and J lost 3 bases, with 20 bases between them. This CDR3 spans 16 amino acids. The germline V gene encodes CDR1 SEHNR and CDR2 FQNEAQ (reference sequence). The CDR3 nucleotides read TGTGCCAGCAGCGTTGGGACAACAAATCTTATCTACGAGCAGTACTTC. Translated, it gives CASSVGTTNLIYEQYF.

The chain recombines TRBV5-6 with TRBJ2-4; D is possibly TRBD2 (5 bases). Judging by the DNA end, TRBJ2-5 fits better; the J call may be wrong. Germline CDR1 reads SGHDT; CDR2 reads YYEEEE. CDR3 length: 14 amino acids. For the CDR3, the DNA is TGTGCCAGCAGCTCTGAGGGTATGTTGGAGACCCAGTACTTC. It translates to CASSSEGMLETQYF.

This clonotype was recorded at least ten times. The V call is TRBV11-2, the J call TRBJ2-5, with unresolved D. The CDR3 length is 15 residues. Germline values: CDR1 SGHAT, CDR2 FQNNGV. V was shortened by 2 bases and J by 0 bases, with 10 bases between the two germline ends. The CDR3: CASSLYQAHQETQYF. CDR3 bases: TGTGCCAGCAGCTTATACCAGGCACACCAAGAGACCCAGTACTTC. Full variable domain (outside the CDR3, taken from reference TRBV11-2 and TRBJ2-5): EAGVAQSPRYKIIEKRQSVAFWCNPISGHATLYWYQQILGQGPKLLIQFQNNGVVDDSQLPKDRFSAERLKGVDSTLKIQPAKLEDSAVYLCASSLYQAHQETQYFGPGTRLLVL.

The chain recombines TRBV6-1 with TRBJ2-1; 10 nucleotides match TRBD2. The germline V gene has CDR1 MNHNS and CDR2 SASEGT. The CDR3 runs to 19 residues. Trimming at V came to 6 bases and at J to 6 bases, leaving 20 bases not matched to a gene. CDR3 sequence (DNA): TGTGCCAGCAGGGACCCCATTAGCGGGGGGTTCCCGTGGGGCAATGAGCAGTTCTTC. Protein product: CASRDPISGGFPWGNEQFF.